These 32 T cell receptor beta chains came from one sample sequenced in a study of PD-L1 blockade in urothelial cancer (dated by TCRdb to about 2017). Library preparation used the immunoSEQ multiplex PCR assay. Held by TCRdb, this immuneACCESS table contains in-frame sequences only and omits some clones. Under half of the omission traces to an unresolved V gene where checked; the cause of the rest is unknown. The sample contains about 88,000 clones, roughly nine tenths of them found a single time. Of the sample, over 9% falls within the top ten clones. The specimen comprised PBMCs, sampled around atezolizumab (anti-PD-L1) treatment. These receptors were taken from a man between 60 and 70 years old with urothelial cancer.

This clone was detected only once. The V gene is TRBV30, the J gene TRBJ2-1; TRBD2 is a possible D gene (5 bases). CDR3 length: 13 amino acids. From germline, CDR1 is GTSNPN and CDR2 SVGIG (reference sequence). The V gene lost 7 bases and the J gene lost 3 bases, with 13 bases spanning the gap. The CDR3 nucleotides read TGTGCCTTTACAGACGGGAACTACAATGAGCAGTTCTTC. It yields the protein CAFTDGNYNEQFF. Drawing the rest from reference TRBV30 and TRBJ2-1, the complete variable domain is SQTIHQWPATLVQPVGSPLSLECTVEGTSNPNLYWYRQAAGRGLQLLFYSVGIGQISSEVPQNLSASRPQDRQFILSSKKLLLSDSGFYLCAFTDGNYNEQFFGPGTRLTVL.

This sequence joins TRBV30 and TRBJ1-2; D remains unclear. The CDR3 has 15 amino acids. Germline lookup yields CDR1 GTSNPN and CDR2 SVGIG (reference sequence). V dropped 2 bases and J dropped 5 bases, with 18 bases sitting between them. CDR3 region: CAWSPPTRGGYGYTF. CDR3 coding DNA: TGTGCCTGGAGTCCTCCAACACGAGGAGGGTATGGCTACACCTTC.

The rearrangement links TRBV5-4 to TRBJ1-2; D perhaps matches TRBD1 (6 bases). The V end was cut by 0 bases, the J end by 6 bases, with 9 bases between. The CDR3 has 13 amino acids. Germline V lookup: CDR1 SGHNT, CDR2 YYREEE (reference sequence). The CDR3 nucleotides are TGTGCCAGCAGCTTGGCAGGGGCTGATGGCTACACCTTC. It is translated as CASSLAGADGYTF.

This clone was seen just once. The chain has TRBV7-9 and TRBJ2-7, with 8 bases that match TRBD1. The CDR3 runs 12 residues. V lost 6 bases, J lost 4 bases, and 2 bases stayed unmatched. The germline CDR1 and CDR2 sequences are SEHNR and FQNEAQ (reference sequence). CDR3 sequence: CASRDRVYEQYF. As DNA, the CDR3 is TGTGCCAGCAGGGACAGGGTTTACGAGCAGTACTTC.

This clone was seen at least ten times. The chain has TRBV5-1 and TRBJ2-7, with no clear D. The CDR3 contains 12 residues. Germline values: CDR1 SGHRS, CDR2 YFSETQ. Trimming took off 0 bases at V and 4 bases at J, with 5 bases between the two ends. The CDR3 sequence: CASSLGGYEQYF. The CDR3 region has the DNA TGCGCCAGCAGCTTGGGAGGATACGAGCAGTACTTC.

The J gene is TRBJ2-1, the V gene TRBV11-2; D is perhaps TRBD1 (5 bases). This CDR3 region has 14 residues. Germline CDR1 reads SGHAT; CDR2 reads FQNNGV. V lost 6 bases and J lost 1, with 10 bases in between. CDR3 sequence reads: CASRTVRSYNEQFF. CDR3 DNA: TGTGCCAGCAGGACAGTCAGATCCTACAATGAGCAGTTCTTC.

V and J are TRBV6-4 and TRBJ2-7, with a possible D match to TRBD1 (6 bases). CDR3 size: 15 residues. Trimming pared 5 bases from V and 4 bases from J, leaving 18 bases between. Germline assignment: CDR1 MRHNA and CDR2 SNTAGT. The CDR3 spells CASSRRDIEIYEQYF. Here the CDR3 DNA reads TGTGCCAGCAGTCGACGGGACATCGAAATTTACGAGCAGTACTTC.

The CDR3 region is CASRPAENTEAFF. The CDR3 DNA sequence: TGTGCCAGTAGGCCCGCAGAGAACACTGAAGCTTTCTTT. V and J are TRBV19 and TRBJ1-1; unclear D gene. The CDR3 totals 13 residues. The germline V gene has CDR1 LNHDA and CDR2 SQIVND (reference sequence). The ends were cut back, 6 bases at V and 1 base at J, with 9 bases in the middle.

The chain combines TRBV5-6 with TRBJ1-1; D uncertain. This CDR3 region has 13 residues. Germline CDR1 and CDR2: SGHDT and YYEEEE. Trimming removed 0 bases at V and 6 bases at J, with 9 bases between. CDR3 amino acids: CASSLVSVSEAFF. The CDR3 bases are TGTGCCAGCAGCTTGGTTTCCGTATCTGAAGCTTTCTTT.

The chain uses TRBV7-2 and TRBJ2-1; TRBD1 matches at 11 bases. The CDR3 covers 15 residues. CDR1 SGHTA and CDR2 FQGNSA come from the germline V gene. V trimming: 4 bases; J trimming: 8 bases; junction bases outside the gene matches: 7. The CDR3 region is CASSSRTGGAYEQFF. As DNA, the CDR3 is TGTGCCAGCAGCTCCCGGACAGGGGGCGCGTATGAGCAGTTCTTC.

J is TRBJ2-1 and V is TRBV4-1; D gene unclear. The length of the CDR3 is 13 residues. CDR1 is MGHRA and CDR2 is YSYEKL in the germline V gene. Trimming took off 0 bases at V and 10 bases at J, with 10 bases between the two ends. For the CDR3, the DNA is TGCGCCAGCAGCCAAGAGGTAGTTGCGGAGCAGTTCTTC. Its protein is CASSQEVVAEQFF.

This sequence joins TRBV28 and TRBJ1-5; D uncertain. The germline V gene has CDR1 MDHEN and CDR2 SYDVKM. Trimming took off 8 bases at V and 5 bases at J, with 13 bases between the two ends. The CDR3 covers 13 residues. This chain's CDR3 is CASGPGDDQPQHF. The CDR3 nucleotides are TGTGCCAGCGGGCCCGGGGATGATCAGCCCCAGCATTTT.

This chain joins TRBV28 and TRBJ1-2; D gene unclear. The length of the CDR3 is 11 residues. Germline V gene lookup returns CDR1 MDHEN and CDR2 SYDVKM. V was shortened by 2 bases and J by 7 bases, with 5 bases between the two germline ends. The CDR3 is CASSLMAGYTF. The DNA of the CDR3 is TGTGCCAGCAGTTTAATGGCTGGCTACACCTTC.

The CDR3 DNA is TGTGCCAGCAGACTACAGGTGAACACTGAAGCTTTCTTT. It specifies CASRLQVNTEAFF. V gene TRBV6-1 combines with J gene TRBJ1-1; TRBD1 is a possible D gene (5 bases). V was shortened by 6 bases and J by 0 bases, with 8 bases between the two germline ends. The CDR3 extends over 13 amino acids. From germline, CDR1 is MNHNS and CDR2 SASEGT.

The rearrangement joins TRBV5-1 to TRBJ2-7, with 7 nucleotides matching TRBD1. Germline CDR1 SGHRS, CDR2 YFSETQ. The length of the CDR3 is 15 residues. The trim removed 3 bases at V and 0 bases at J, leaving 6 bases unmatched. Here the CDR3 DNA reads TGCGCCAGCAGCTCAACCGGGACAGCCTCCTACGAGCAGTACTTC. Residues: CASSSTGTASYEQYF.

CDR3 coding DNA: TGCGCCAGCAGCATACCGGGACAAGCTTACGAGCAGTACTTC. This gives the protein CASSIPGQAYEQYF. The chain employs TRBV5-1 and TRBJ2-7; weak D call: TRBD1 (6 bases). Germline V CDR1 and CDR2: SGHRS, YFSETQ. The CDR3 is 14 amino acids. Trimming cost V 4 bases and J 4 bases, with 15 bases left between them.

The chain is built from TRBV5-5 and TRBJ2-3; a possible D gene is TRBD2 (7 bases). Germline CDR1 is SGHKS and CDR2 is YYEKEE (reference sequence). The CDR3 totals 15 residues. Trimming cost V 3 bases and J 7 bases, with 18 bases left between them. The CDR3 region has the DNA TGTGCCAGCAGCTCAGCGGCGGGGGCCATAAATACGCAGTATTTT. The encoded protein is CASSSAAGAINTQYF.

V usage is TRBV11-3 and J usage is TRBJ2-1; 10 bases fit TRBD2. V lost 5 bases and J lost 2; bases outside the gene matches: 6. Germline CDR1 SGHNT, CDR2 YENEEA. This CDR3 spans 16 amino acids. The CDR3 protein is CASSLSSGRAYNEQFF. The CDR3 DNA sequence: TGTGCCAGCAGCCTATCTAGCGGGAGAGCCTACAATGAGCAGTTCTTC.

This rearrangement joins TRBV19 to TRBJ2-7, with TRBD2 matching over 11 bases. CDR3 length equals 15 residues. The V and J ends lost 6 bases and 1 base, in that order; junction bases with no gene match: 5. The V gene's germline CDR1 is LNHDA and CDR2 SQIVND (reference sequence). The CDR3 bases are TGTGCCAGTAGCCCGACTAGCGGGGATTCCTACGAGCAGTACTTC. Protein: CASSPTSGDSYEQYF.

This chain uses TRBV16 with TRBJ2-7; D is perhaps TRBD1 (6 bases). Looked up from germline, CDR1 is KGHSY and CDR2 is FQNENV. The CDR3 is 15 amino acids. Trimming left V 0 bases short and J 5 bases short, with 14 bases between. CDR3 amino acids: CASSQSRGRGNEQYF. Here the CDR3 DNA reads TGTGCCAGCAGCCAATCGAGAGGCAGGGGCAACGAGCAGTACTTC.

The chain is built from TRBV5-4 and TRBJ2-3; D is possibly TRBD1 (6 bases). The V gene's germline CDR1 is SGHNT and CDR2 YYREEE (reference sequence). V lost 8 bases, J lost 6 bases, and 19 bases lay in between. The CDR3 runs to 14 residues. CDR3 region: CASEDRNSRDTQYF. CDR3 DNA: TGTGCCAGTGAAGACAGGAATTCTAGGGATACGCAGTATTTT. Using reference TRBV5-4 and TRBJ2-3 for the parts outside the CDR3, the full variable domain is ETGVTQSPTHLIKTRGQQVTLRCSSQSGHNTVSWYQQALGQGPQFIFQYYREEENGRGNFPPRFSGLQFPNYSSELNVNALELDDSALYLCASEDRNSRDTQYFGPGTRLTVL.

The rearrangement links TRBV30 to TRBJ2-7, with 7 bases identical to TRBD1. CDR3 length equals 13 residues. Looked up from germline, CDR1 is GTSNPN and CDR2 is SVGIG (reference sequence). V dropped 2 bases and J dropped 2; count of bases not matched to a gene: 3. Here the CDR3 reads CAWSKGQTYEQYF. The CDR3 region has the DNA TGTGCCTGGAGTAAGGGACAGACCTACGAGCAGTACTTC.

The chain is built from TRBV4-1 and TRBJ2-7, with TRBD2 matching 9 bases. The CDR3 spans 15 residues. The J segment lost 10 bases and the V segment lost 3 bases, leaving 13 bases of the junction unmatched. Germline V gene lookup returns CDR1 MGHRA and CDR2 YSYEKL. CDR3 bases: TGCGCCAGCAGCCAGGACCGTAGCGGGAGACCAAATCAGTACTTC. This gives the protein CASSQDRSGRPNQYF.

This clone was recorded only once. CDR3 loop: CASSLASGAEKLFF. The CDR3 nucleotides read TGTGCCAGCAGCTTAGCAAGCGGTGCGGAAAAACTGTTTTTT. The chain joins TRBV11-2 to TRBJ1-4; D is ambiguous. V lost 1 base and J lost 8, with 11 bases in between. CDR1 and CDR2 (germline): SGHAT, FQNNGV. This CDR3 region has 14 residues.

V usage is TRBV7-9 and J usage is TRBJ2-7; D is uncertain. This CDR3 spans 12 amino acids. Looked up from germline, CDR1 is SEHNR and CDR2 is FQNEAQ (reference sequence). With 5 bases removed from V and 5 bases from J, the gap between germline ends came to 10 bases. The CDR3 nucleotides are TGTGCCAGCAGCCTGAGGCCCGACGAGCAGTACTTC. Its translation: CASSLRPDEQYF.

V and J are TRBV2 and TRBJ1-5; TRBD1 aligns across 7 bases. V gave up 5 bases and J gave up 5 bases; unmatched junction bases: 6. The germline gives CDR1 SNHLY, CDR2 FYNNEI. This CDR3 has 14 residues. The DNA for the CDR3 is TGTGCCAGCAGTAAACAGGGGCCCGATCAGCCCCAGCATTTT. Its translation is CASSKQGPDQPQHF.

CDR3 sequence reads: CASSLGQGQGAFF. The CDR3 DNA is TGCGCCAGCAGCTTAGGACAGGGGCAAGGAGCTTTCTTT. This rearrangement joins TRBV5-1 to TRBJ1-1; 9 positions agree with TRBD1. Germline loops: CDR1 SGHRS, CDR2 YFSETQ. After removal of 2 bases from V and 10 bases from J, the junction contained 6 bases not matched to a gene. CDR3 length equals 13 residues.

V usage is TRBV2 and J usage is TRBJ2-2, with 10 nucleotides matching TRBD2. This CDR3 contains 14 residues. V was pared by 7 bases and J by 3 bases, with 2 bases of the junction left unmatched. In germline, CDR1 is SNHLY, CDR2 FYNNEI. Here the CDR3 reads CASNGLADTGELFF. The DNA for the CDR3 is TGTGCCAGCAATGGACTAGCGGACACCGGGGAGCTGTTTTTT.

V is TRBV6-6 and J is TRBJ2-7, with 8 positions matching TRBD1. Per germline, CDR1 MNHNY and CDR2 SVGAGI (reference sequence). The length of the CDR3 is 15 residues. V lost 0 bases, J lost 4 bases, and 5 bases stayed unmatched. The CDR3 loop is CASSYSTQGAYEQYF. CDR3 nucleotides: TGTGCCAGCAGTTACTCGACCCAGGGGGCTTACGAGCAGTACTTC.

The rearrangement uses TRBV7-9 and TRBJ1-1; the D gene is possibly TRBD1 (5 bases). CDR3 size: 13 residues. Trimming shortened V by 5 bases and J by 5 bases, and 12 bases separated the two germline ends. Germline CDR1 reads SEHNR; CDR2 reads FQNEAQ (reference sequence). The CDR3 nucleotides are TGTGCCAGCAGCCTTACGGGGGAGACTGAAGCTTTCTTT. Its protein is CASSLTGETEAFF.

J is TRBJ2-5 and V is TRBV27, with 10 positions matching TRBD2. The CDR3 is made up of 17 amino acids. Germline V gene data show CDR1 as MNHEY and CDR2 as SMNVEV (reference sequence). With 5 bases clipped from V and 4 bases from J, the junction kept 13 bases outside the gene matches. In DNA form, the CDR3 reads TGTGCCAGCAGTACCATAGCGGGGGGAACAATCGGAGAGACCCAGTACTTC. It translates to CASSTIAGGTIGETQYF.

This clone has a single count. The same CDR3 arises from other DNA sequences in this sample as well. The V call is TRBV29-1, the J call TRBJ2-5, with 7 nucleotides matching TRBD1. V lost 6 bases, J lost 2 bases, and 3 bases stayed unmatched. Germline loops: CDR1 SQVTM, CDR2 ANQGSEA. The CDR3 has 12 residues. CDR3 sequence (DNA): TGCAGCGTAGCAGGGGGTCAAGAGACCCAGTACTTC. Its protein is CSVAGGQETQYF. The full variable domain, with the rest looked up from reference TRBV29-1 and TRBJ2-5, is SAVISQKPSRDICQRGTSLTIQCQVDSQVTMMFWYRQQPGQSLTLIATANQGSEATYESGFVIDKFPISRPNLTFSTLTVSNMSPEDSSIYLCSVAGGQETQYFGPGTRLLVL.